The subject of this entry is one T cell receptor beta chain. Its antigen is currently unknown. The same CDR3 is also encoded by other DNA sequences in this sample. Depth targeted 1 in 200,000 to 1 in 1 million T cells, averaging around 10x coverage per clonotype. Only in-frame clones appear in the TCRdb table, and some are missing; sequencing was by immunoSEQ multiplex PCR. Here the sample spans tens of thousands of clones, about 82% being singletons. This entry is derived from a study of cytotoxic CD8 clonotypes in ibrutinib-treated CLL. In the study overall: The response samples were taken once patients had been treated for a median of approximately twelve months, range 6 to 36.

V trimming: 4 bases; J trimming: 0 bases; junction bases outside the gene matches: 4. Germline V CDR1 and CDR2: MNHEY, SVGAGI. The CDR3 is 15 residues long. Study results and limitations: Contraction or stability on treatment characterized the public clonotypes, which were uncommon. Clonality showed a rise at ibrutinib response that reversed toward baseline at progression.

This specimen consisted of PBMCs, obtained before ibrutinib treatment. This receptor was identified in a human donor with chronic lymphocytic leukemia. This rearrangement joins TRBV6-5 to TRBJ2-7, with 9 bases identical to TRBD1. As DNA, the CDR3 is TGTGCCAGCAGTTCGACGACAGGGGGCTCCTACGAGCAGTACTTC. Translation: CASSSTTGGSYEQYF.